Listed here are 29 T cell receptor beta chains from one sample, sequenced in a study of cytomegalovirus exposure and HLA in healthy donors. The PCR ran on 60 Vbeta and 13 Jbeta primers. Sequencing used immunoSEQ multiplex PCR; TCRdb keeps in-frame clones, though not all of them. The sample holds more than 90,000 clones, about 75% seen once. Specimen: PBMCs. These receptors were collected from a middle-aged man in good health and CMV-seropositive.

This clone was seen just once. J is TRBJ1-2 and V is TRBV6-6; D is possibly TRBD1 (6 bases). CDR3 length: 12 amino acids. Deletions cut 0 bases from V and 14 bases from J, with 13 bases between. Germline CDR1 reads MNHNY; CDR2 reads SVGAGI (reference sequence). CDR3 amino acids: CASSYSTDRCTF. CDR3 sequence (DNA): TGTGCCAGCAGTTACTCGACAGACAGGTGTACCTTC.

The J gene is TRBJ2-1, the V gene TRBV6-5; 10 bases line up with TRBD2. V lost 0 bases to trimming and J lost 10 bases; unmatched junction nucleotides: 9. Germline lookup yields CDR1 MNHEY and CDR2 SVGAGI. CDR3 length: 16 amino acids. CDR3 nucleotide sequence: TGTGCCAGCAGTTACTCGAAGAGCGGGGGGGCCGAAGAGCAGTTCTTC. It codes for CASSYSKSGGAEEQFF.

J is TRBJ1-1 and V is TRBV29-1; D unresolved. Deletions cut 2 bases from V and 10 bases from J, with 14 bases between. Germline V gives CDR1 SQVTM, CDR2 ANQGSEA. The CDR3 sequence is 12 residues long. CDR3 nucleotides: TGCAGCGTTGAAAAGTTTAAGGAGGGAGCTTTCTTT. Encoded protein: CSVEKFKEGAFF. The complete variable domain, with remaining parts taken from reference TRBV29-1 and TRBJ1-1, reads SAVISQKPSRDICQRGTSLTIQCQVDSQVTMMFWYRQQPGQSLTLIATANQGSEATYESGFVIDKFPISRPNLTFSTLTVSNMSPEDSSIYLCSVEKFKEGAFFGQGTRLTVV.

This chain uses TRBV14 with TRBJ2-7, with TRBD1 identical over 10 bases. The CDR3 runs 14 residues. The V and J ends lost 4 bases and 4 bases, in that order; junction bases with no gene match: 4. Looked up from germline, CDR1 is SGHDN and CDR2 is FVKESK. CDR3 in amino acids: CASSRGGQGYEQYF. As DNA, the CDR3 is TGTGCCAGCAGCCGAGGGGGACAGGGGTACGAGCAGTACTTC. The full variable domain, rest sourced from reference TRBV14 and TRBJ2-7, is EAGVTQFPSHSVIEKGQTVTLRCDPISGHDNLYWYRRVMGKEIKFLLHFVKESKQDESGMPNNRFLAERTGGTYSTLKVQPAELEDSGVYFCASSRGGQGYEQYFGPGTRLTVT.

This clone was counted a few times. The sample has other DNA sequences that encode this CDR3 too. The rearrangement joins TRBV27 to TRBJ2-2; D ambiguous. V lost 5 bases to trimming and J lost 2 bases, with 3 bases between them. This CDR3 has 12 residues. Looked up from germline, CDR1 is MNHEY and CDR2 is SMNVEV (reference sequence). The CDR3 sequence: CASSPNTGELFF. The CDR3, as DNA: TGTGCCAGCAGTCCTAACACCGGGGAGCTGTTTTTT.

The chain recombines TRBV2 with TRBJ2-3, with TRBD2 identical over 8 bases. The CDR3 length is 15 residues. From germline, CDR1 is SNHLY and CDR2 FYNNEI. Losses at the gene ends were 4 bases for V and 3 bases for J; bases not matched to a gene: 6. CDR3 bases: TGTGCCAGCAGTGCCGATAGCGGGGCAACAGATACGCAGTATTTT. Translated: CASSADSGATDTQYF.

In its sample, this clone was seen a few times. The rearrangement links TRBV6-5 to TRBJ1-5; D gene unclear. The CDR3 has 14 residues. V lost 8 bases to trimming and J lost 5 bases, with 16 bases between them. From germline, CDR1 is MNHEY and CDR2 SVGAGI. This CDR3 is CASWSGIRYQPQHF. The CDR3 region has the DNA TGTGCCAGCTGGTCGGGGATAAGGTATCAGCCCCAGCATTTT.

Remarks on this clone: The same CDR3 also results from other DNA sequences found in this sample. The J gene is TRBJ2-5, the V gene TRBV29-1; possible D gene TRBD2, 5 bases. V lost 1 base to trimming and J lost 5 bases, with 11 bases between them. This CDR3 has 13 residues. Germline CDR1 and CDR2: SQVTM and ANQGSEA. The CDR3 region is CSVEGAGEETQYF. The CDR3 DNA reads as TGCAGCGTTGAAGGTGCTGGGGAGGAGACCCAGTACTTC.

The chain carries TRBV9 and TRBJ1-2; 7 bases fit TRBD1. The J segment lost 4 bases and the V segment lost 0 bases, leaving 6 bases of the junction unmatched. Germline CDR1 reads SGDLS; CDR2 reads YYNGEE. This CDR3 is built from 15 residues. CDR3 nucleotide sequence: TGTGCCAGCAGCGTAGGGGACAGTGGGATCTATGGCTACACCTTC. This gives the protein CASSVGDSGIYGYTF.

This clone was detected only a few times. Other DNA sequences in this sample translate to the same CDR3. CDR3 sequence: CASSLAGGTSYEQYF. CDR3 coding DNA: TGCGCCAGCAGCTTAGCGGGGGGCACATCCTACGAGCAGTACTTC. The chain is built from TRBV5-1 and TRBJ2-7; 9 bases are a match to TRBD2. Germline trimming cut 2 bases from V and 1 base from J; bases unmatched to any gene: 4. Germline V lookup: CDR1 SGHRS, CDR2 YFSETQ. The CDR3 extends over 15 amino acids.

This clone was seen only a few times. This chain connects TRBV2 to TRBJ2-3; 12 positions match TRBD2. V dropped 5 bases and J dropped 2; count of bases not matched to a gene: 5. In germline, CDR1 is SNHLY, CDR2 FYNNEI. This CDR3 comprises 16 residues. CDR3 sequence reads: CASSLLAGGDTDTQYF. The CDR3 coding sequence is TGTGCCAGCAGTCTTCTAGCGGGAGGGGACACAGATACGCAGTATTTT.

The chain joins TRBV7-2 to TRBJ1-6, with a possible D match to TRBD1 (5 bases). Germline V gene lookup returns CDR1 SGHTA and CDR2 FQGNSA. V was pared by 5 bases and J by 8 bases, with 10 bases between. CDR3 length: 13 residues. The CDR3 reads CASSVQGYSPLHF. Written as DNA, the CDR3 is TGTGCCAGCAGCGTCCAGGGATATTCACCCCTCCACTTT. The full variable domain, with the rest looked up from reference TRBV7-2 and TRBJ1-6, is GAGVSQSPSNKVTEKGKDVELRCDPISGHTALYWYRQSLGQGLEFLIYFQGNSAPDKSGLPSDRFSAERTGGSVSTLTIQRTQQEDSAVYLCASSVQGYSPLHFGNGTRLTVT.

J is TRBJ2-7 and V is TRBV11-2; tentative D call: TRBD2 (5 bases). With 1 base removed from V and 4 bases from J, the gap between germline ends came to 11 bases. Germline CDR1 is SGHAT and CDR2 is FQNNGV. The CDR3 runs to 14 residues. The CDR3 loop reads CASSLAGRIYEQYF. The CDR3 nucleotides read TGTGCCAGCAGCTTAGCGGGGAGAATTTACGAGCAGTACTTC.

This chain uses TRBV6-5 with TRBJ2-7; the D gene is possibly TRBD1 (6 bases). The CDR3 sequence is 13 residues long. The germline V gene encodes CDR1 MNHEY and CDR2 SVGAGI. V was trimmed by 7 bases and J by 3 bases, leaving 13 bases between them. The CDR3: CASTKGGFYEQYF. The CDR3 nucleotides are TGTGCCAGCACCAAAGGGGGTTTCTACGAGCAGTACTTC.

The rearrangement uses TRBV12-5 and TRBJ2-1; 14 nucleotides align to TRBD2. The CDR3 contains 20 residues. The junction had 11 bases not matched to a gene; V was cut back by 2 bases and J by 2 bases. CDR1 and CDR2 (germline): LGHNT, FRNRAP. The CDR3 DNA follows: TGTGCTAGTGGTTTGACTCCTTCGACTAGCGGGGGGGCCCCCTACAATGAGCAGTTCTTC. This sequence encodes CASGLTPSTSGGAPYNEQFF.

Here the CDR3 reads CASSPRTGYEQYF. The CDR3 bases are TGTGCCAGCAGCCCCAGGACAGGGTACGAGCAGTACTTC. This chain uses TRBV7-9 with TRBJ2-7, with 8 nucleotides matching TRBD1. Per the germline V gene, CDR1 is SEHNR and CDR2 is FQNEAQ (reference sequence). The CDR3 has 13 amino acids. V shed 5 bases, J shed 4 bases, and the junction held 4 bases outside the gene matches. Full variable domain (missing parts from reference TRBV7-9 and TRBJ2-7): DTGVSQNPRHKITKRGQNVTFRCDPISEHNRLYWYRQTLGQGPEFLTYFQNEAQLEKSRLLSDRFSAERPKGSFSTLEIQRTEQGDSAMYLCASSPRTGYEQYFGPGTRLTVT.

This chain joins TRBV2 and TRBJ2-7; a weak D match, TRBD2 (5 bases). Trimming took off 3 bases at V and 3 bases at J, with 9 bases between the two ends. Germline assignment: CDR1 SNHLY and CDR2 FYNNEI. There are 13 residues in the CDR3. The CDR3 here is CASSEVEGYEQYF. CDR3 nucleotides: TGTGCCAGCAGTGAGGTTGAGGGCTACGAGCAGTACTTC.

The gene calls are TRBV27 and TRBJ2-2, with D possibly being TRBD1 (6 bases). The CDR3 has 15 amino acids. Germline assignment: CDR1 MNHEY and CDR2 SMNVEV (reference sequence). With 0 bases removed from V and 6 bases from J, the gap between germline ends came to 11 bases. In DNA, the CDR3 is TGTGCCAGCAGTTTATCCCACACAGGGCCCGGGGAGCTGTTTTTT. It translates to CASSLSHTGPGELFF.

CDR3 residues: CASKAPGTGNEKLFF. The CDR3 DNA reads TGTGCCAGTAAAGCCCCCGGGACAGGGAATGAAAAACTGTTTTTT. The rearrangement links TRBV19 to TRBJ1-4; TRBD1 agrees at 9 bases. The ends lost 7 bases at V and 5 bases at J; junction bases unmatched: 8. This CDR3 region has 15 residues. Germline V gives CDR1 LNHDA, CDR2 SQIVND (reference sequence).

Only a few counts were recorded for this clone. This chain connects TRBV15 to TRBJ2-5; weak D call: TRBD2 (6 bases). The CDR3 has 13 residues. The V end was cut by 3 bases, the J end by 5 bases, with 10 bases between. CDR1 LNHNV and CDR2 YYDKDF come from the germline V gene (reference sequence). CDR3 amino acids: CATSSSAGETQYF. DNA for the CDR3: TGTGCCACCAGCAGTTCGGCGGGGGAGACCCAGTACTTC. Drawing the rest from reference TRBV15 and TRBJ2-5, the complete variable domain is DAMVIQNPRYQVTQFGKPVTLSCSQTLNHNVMYWYQQKSSQAPKLLFHYYDKDFNNEADTPDNFQSRRPNTSFCFLDIRSPGLGDTAMYLCATSSSAGETQYFGPGTRLLVL.

The chain is built from TRBV2 and TRBJ2-1; TRBD2 agrees at 10 bases. The CDR3 runs 17 residues. Trimming removed 7 bases from V and 7 bases from J; junction bases left unmatched: 16. CDR1 SNHLY and CDR2 FYNNEI come from the germline V gene. The CDR3 DNA follows: TGTGCCAGCACACTCCTCGGACTAGCGGAGGGATTGAATGAGCAGTTCTTC. Protein product: CASTLLGLAEGLNEQFF. Full variable domain (remainder filled in from reference TRBV2 and TRBJ2-1): EPEVTQTPSHQVTQMGQEVILRCVPISNHLYFYWYRQILGQKVEFLVSFYNNEISEKSEIFDDQFSVERPDGSNFTLKIRSTKLEDSAMYFCASTLLGLAEGLNEQFFGPGTRLTVL.

This chain connects TRBV4-1 to TRBJ1-3, with TRBD1 identical over 11 bases. Germline loops: CDR1 MGHRA, CDR2 YSYEKL. V trimming: 0 bases; J trimming: 4 bases; junction bases outside the gene matches: 5. This CDR3 contains 17 residues. CDR3 nucleotide sequence: TGCGCCAGCAGCCAAGAGGGACAGGGGGTAAACGGAAACACCATATATTTT. It yields the protein CASSQEGQGVNGNTIYF.

The chain couples TRBV14 to TRBJ2-7, with D maybe TRBD2 (6 bases). The V gene's germline CDR1 is SGHDN and CDR2 FVKESK. The CDR3 consists of 13 residues. Trimming left V 2 bases short and J 6 bases short, with 11 bases between. This CDR3 reads CASSQMGGTEQYF. CDR3 nucleotide sequence: TGTGCCAGCAGCCAAATGGGGGGAACCGAGCAGTACTTC. Together with reference TRBV14 and TRBJ2-7, the CDR3 gives the full variable domain: EAGVTQFPSHSVIEKGQTVTLRCDPISGHDNLYWYRRVMGKEIKFLLHFVKESKQDESGMPNNRFLAERTGGTYSTLKVQPAELEDSGVYFCASSQMGGTEQYFGPGTRLTVT.

The chain carries TRBV2 and TRBJ2-3; D gene uncertain. Trimming shortened V by 4 bases and J by 2 bases, and 10 bases separated the two germline ends. CDR1 and CDR2 (germline): SNHLY, FYNNEI. This CDR3 has 14 residues. CDR3 sequence (DNA): TGTGCCAGCAGTGCGCAGAGGAACACAGATACGCAGTATTTT. Its translation: CASSAQRNTDTQYF.

This chain joins TRBV7-2 and TRBJ2-2; 10 bases fit TRBD2. Unmatched junction bases numbered 5, after V lost 3 bases and J lost 7 bases. CDR1 is SGHTA, CDR2 FQGNSA, per germline. This CDR3 contains 15 residues. CDR3 loop: CASSFTSGKGGELFF. CDR3 coding DNA: TGTGCCAGCAGCTTCACTAGCGGGAAGGGCGGGGAGCTGTTTTTT. The full variable domain, its missing parts supplied by reference TRBV7-2 and TRBJ2-2, is GAGVSQSPSNKVTEKGKDVELRCDPISGHTALYWYRQSLGQGLEFLIYFQGNSAPDKSGLPSDRFSAERTGGSVSTLTIQRTQQEDSAVYLCASSFTSGKGGELFFGEGSRLTVL.

The table lists this clone with a count of one. The gene calls are TRBV7-9 and TRBJ2-7; the match to TRBD1 covers 9 bases. The CDR3 consists of 14 residues. The V and J ends lost 6 bases and 2 bases, in that order; junction bases with no gene match: 5. Germline V lookup: CDR1 SEHNR, CDR2 FQNEAQ (reference sequence). CDR3 protein: CASRIGQGTYEQYF. CDR3 nucleotides: TGTGCCAGCAGGATCGGACAGGGGACCTACGAGCAGTACTTC.

This chain uses TRBV9 with TRBJ2-3; 7 bases align to TRBD2. The CDR3 is 15 residues long. Germline V gives CDR1 SGDLS, CDR2 YYNGEE. The J segment lost 3 bases and the V segment lost 1 base, leaving 5 bases of the junction unmatched. DNA of the CDR3: TGTGCCAGCAGCGTATGGGGAGGGTTGACAGATACGCAGTATTTT. Translation gives CASSVWGGLTDTQYF.

The chain combines TRBV19 with TRBJ1-5; tentatively, D is TRBD1 (5 bases). V lost 7 bases, J lost 5 bases, and 21 bases lay in between. CDR1 is LNHDA, CDR2 SQIVND, per germline (reference sequence). The CDR3 length is 16 residues. This CDR3 reads CASTRGQSTEDQPQHF. The CDR3 nucleotides read TGTGCCAGTACCCGAGGACAAAGCACGGAAGATCAGCCCCAGCATTTT.

The genes are TRBV6-5 and TRBJ1-1; D is ambiguous. The CDR3 runs to 14 residues. Germline CDR1 is MNHEY and CDR2 is SVGAGI. The ends were cut back, 0 bases at V and 4 bases at J, with 9 bases in the middle. CDR3 region: CASSYSNAGTEAFF. For the CDR3, the DNA is TGTGCCAGCAGTTACTCGAATGCGGGCACTGAAGCTTTCTTT.